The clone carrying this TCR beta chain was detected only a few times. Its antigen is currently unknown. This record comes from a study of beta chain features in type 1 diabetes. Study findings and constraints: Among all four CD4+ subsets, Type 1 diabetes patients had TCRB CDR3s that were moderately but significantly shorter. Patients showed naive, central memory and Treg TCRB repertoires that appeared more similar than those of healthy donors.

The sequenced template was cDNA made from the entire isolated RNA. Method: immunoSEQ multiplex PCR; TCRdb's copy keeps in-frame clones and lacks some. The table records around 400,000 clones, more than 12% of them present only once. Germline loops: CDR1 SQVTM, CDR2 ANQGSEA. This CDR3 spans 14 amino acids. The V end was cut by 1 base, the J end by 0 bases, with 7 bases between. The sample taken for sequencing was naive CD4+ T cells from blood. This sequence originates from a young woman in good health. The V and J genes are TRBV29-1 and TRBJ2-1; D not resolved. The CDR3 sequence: CSVEAVSSYNEQFF. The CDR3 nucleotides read TGCAGCGTTGAAGCCGTCAGCTCCTACAATGAGCAGTTCTTC.